This T cell receptor beta chain was obtained from a study of OX40 agonist ivuxolimab in advanced cancers. Whole-study context: Patients in the trial were receiving intravenous ivuxolimab every 2 weeks, at doses of 0.01 to 10 mg/kg.

Study-wide results and limits: Researchers did not establish what antigens the expanded peripheral T cells target.

Baseline, cycle 4 day 1, and cycle 7 day 1 were the blood sampling points. Germline V CDR1 and CDR2: SGHRS, YFSETQ. The CDR3 spans 17 residues. The ends were cut back, 0 bases at V and 1 base at J, with 11 bases in the middle. Note on this clone: Its antigen is not known.

Profiled with immunoSEQ multiplex PCR; TCRdb holds only in-frame clones, not every one. The profile covers more than 45,000 clones, with approximately 86% appearing a single time and more than 3% taken by the ten largest. The chain has TRBV5-1 and TRBJ2-6; perhaps TRBD1 as D (7 bases). The receptor was derived from an adult with an advanced solid tumor such as melanoma, head and neck, liver or kidney cancer. Sequenced material: CD4+ or CD8+ T cells sorted from blood, taken in a trial of the OX40 agonist ivuxolimab. The CDR3 DNA reads as TGCGCCAGCAGCTTGGGCAGGGGGAGGTCTGGGGCCAACGTCCTGACTTTC. Translated: CASSLGRGRSGANVLTF. The whole variable domain, remainder taken from reference TRBV5-1 and TRBJ2-6, is KAGVTQTPRYLIKTRGQQVTLSCSPISGHRSVSWYQQTPGQGLQFLFEYFSETQRNKGNFPGRFSGRQFSNSRSEMNVSTLELGDSALYLCASSLGRGRSGANVLTFGAGSRLTVL.